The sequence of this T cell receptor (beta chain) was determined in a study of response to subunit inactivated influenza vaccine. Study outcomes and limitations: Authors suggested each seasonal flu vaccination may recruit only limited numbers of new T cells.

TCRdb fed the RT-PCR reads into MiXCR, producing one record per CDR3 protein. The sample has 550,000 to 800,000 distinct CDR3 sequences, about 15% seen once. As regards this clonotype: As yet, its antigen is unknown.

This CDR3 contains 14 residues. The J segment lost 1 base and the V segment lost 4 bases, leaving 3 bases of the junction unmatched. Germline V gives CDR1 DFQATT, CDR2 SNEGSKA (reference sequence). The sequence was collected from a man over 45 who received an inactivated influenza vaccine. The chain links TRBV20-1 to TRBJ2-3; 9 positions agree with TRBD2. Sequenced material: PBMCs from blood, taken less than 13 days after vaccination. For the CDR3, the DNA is TGCAGTGCTAACCTAGCGGGGCGCACAGATACGCAGTATTTT. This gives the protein CSANLAGRTDTQYF.